Below, one TCR beta chain is given with its context. V was shortened by 2 bases and J by 1 base, with 15 bases between the two germline ends. Per the germline V gene, CDR1 is SGHNT and CDR2 is YENEEA. This CDR3 region has 17 residues. These data are taken from a study of shared clonotypes between healthy human individuals. Libraries were prepared by immunoSEQ multiplex PCR; TCRdb keeps only in-frame clonotypes and omits some of them. The sample yields about 670,000 clones, roughly 70% seen once. The receptor was derived from a woman in her 30s in good health. The sequenced sample consisted of memory CD4+ T cells sorted from blood. Described subset: CD45RA-negative fraction. The chain combines TRBV11-3 with TRBJ2-1; no reliable D call. CDR3 DNA sequence: TGTGCCAGCAGCTTATTCAGCTCGGCAGTATCCTACAATGAGCAGTTCTTC. It specifies CASSLFSSAVSYNEQFF. Complete variable domain (other parts from reference TRBV11-3 and TRBJ2-1): EAGVVQSPRYKIIEKKQPVAFWCNPISGHNTLYWYLQNLGQGPELLIRYENEEAVDDSQLPKDRFSAERLKGVDSTLKIQPAELGDSAVYLCASSLFSSAVSYNEQFFGPGTRLTVL.